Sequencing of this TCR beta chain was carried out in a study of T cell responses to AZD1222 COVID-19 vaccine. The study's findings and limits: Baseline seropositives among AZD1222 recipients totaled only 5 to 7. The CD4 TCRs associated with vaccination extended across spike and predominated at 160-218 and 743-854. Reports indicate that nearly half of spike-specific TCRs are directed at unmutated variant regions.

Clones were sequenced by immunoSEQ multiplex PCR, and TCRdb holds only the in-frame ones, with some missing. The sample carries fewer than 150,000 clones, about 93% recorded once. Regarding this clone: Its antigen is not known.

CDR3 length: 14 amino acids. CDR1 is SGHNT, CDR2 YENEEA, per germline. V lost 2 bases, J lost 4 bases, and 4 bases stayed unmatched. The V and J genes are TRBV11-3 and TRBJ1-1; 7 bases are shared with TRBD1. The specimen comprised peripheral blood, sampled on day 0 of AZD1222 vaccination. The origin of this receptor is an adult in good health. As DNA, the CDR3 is TGTGCCAGCAGCTTATCTGAGGGGGCCACTGAAGCTTTCTTT. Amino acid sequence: CASSLSEGATEAFF.